Below are 18 T cell receptor beta chains sequenced from a single sample in a study of OX40 agonist ivuxolimab in advanced cancers. The method was immunoSEQ multiplex PCR; TCRdb's version includes in-frame clones alone and lacks a portion of them. This sample carries about 87,000 clones, around four fifths of them seen once, and the ten largest clones take 0.75% to 0.85%. Specimen: CD4+ or CD8+ T cells sorted from blood, collected in a trial of the OX40 agonist ivuxolimab. These receptors were obtained from an adult with an advanced solid tumor such as melanoma, head and neck, liver or kidney cancer.

The genes are TRBV5-6 and TRBJ1-1; D is perhaps TRBD1 (5 bases). This CDR3 is built from 14 residues. V gave up 2 bases and J gave up 1 base, with 9 bases separating them. CDR1 is SGHDT and CDR2 is YYEEEE in the germline V gene. As DNA, the CDR3 is TGTGCCAGCAGCTTCGCTGGACAGAACACTGAAGCTTTCTTT. It codes for CASSFAGQNTEAFF.

V is TRBV6-5 and J is TRBJ2-7, with D hard to call. The V gene lost 6 bases and the J gene lost 2 bases, with 14 bases spanning the gap. The length of the CDR3 is 14 residues. The V gene's germline CDR1 is MNHEY and CDR2 SVGAGI. The chain's CDR3 is CASSNPGGAYEQYF. CDR3 sequence (DNA): TGTGCCAGCAGCAACCCCGGTGGCGCCTACGAGCAGTACTTC.

This clone came up once. The CDR3 region has the DNA TGTGCCAGCAGCCAAGTGGGGGCGGGTCAAGAGACCCAGTACTTC. This gives the protein CASSQVGAGQETQYF. The rearrangement joins TRBV4-2 to TRBJ2-5; the D gene is possibly TRBD1 (6 bases). CDR3 length: 15 amino acids. From germline, CDR1 is LGHNA and CDR2 YNFKEQ. Trimming removed 1 base from V and 2 bases from J, with 11 bases in between.

J is TRBJ1-2 and V is TRBV6-1; D perhaps matches TRBD1 (5 bases). CDR1 and CDR2 (germline): MNHNS, SASEGT. The CDR3 runs to 11 residues. Trimming shortened V by 9 bases and J by 8 bases, and 13 bases separated the two germline ends. DNA of the CDR3: TGTGCCAGTGGGGGGGTTGAAGGCTACACCTTC. It specifies CASGGVEGYTF.

V and J are TRBV6-6 and TRBJ2-5; TRBD1 or TRBD2 may be the D gene (5 bases each). The CDR3 totals 13 residues. V was shortened by 8 bases and J by 1 base, with 11 bases between the two germline ends. Germline CDR1 MNHNY, CDR2 SVGAGI (reference sequence). CDR3 in amino acids: CASGSGGQETQYF. CDR3 nucleotides: TGTGCCAGCGGAAGTGGGGGCCAAGAGACCCAGTACTTC.

V gene TRBV7-9 combines with J gene TRBJ1-2, with no clear D. Germline V gene data show CDR1 as SEHNR and CDR2 as FQNEAQ (reference sequence). V gave up 4 bases and J gave up 2 bases, with 5 bases separating them. This CDR3 region has 12 residues. The CDR3 sequence is CASSSENYGYTF. In DNA, the CDR3 is TGTGCCAGCAGCTCAGAAAACTATGGCTACACCTTC.

A word on this clone: At one end, the junction sequence differs from germline, possibly due to a read error. This chain connects TRBV14 to TRBJ2-5; 14 nucleotides line up with TRBD2. This CDR3 is built from 14 residues. The V gene's germline CDR1 is SGHDN and CDR2 FVKESK. The CDR3: CASSQGTSGGARHF. The CDR3 bases are TGTGCCAGCAGCCAGGGGACTAGCGGGGGAGCCCGACACTTC.

The chain joins TRBV7-9 to TRBJ1-5; D remains unclear. With 4 bases removed from V and 7 bases from J, the gap between germline ends came to 11 bases. Looked up from germline, CDR1 is SEHNR and CDR2 is FQNEAQ (reference sequence). CDR3 length equals 13 residues. The CDR3: CASSSRADQPQHF. CDR3 coding DNA: TGTGCCAGCAGCTCAAGGGCTGACCAGCCCCAGCATTTT.

The chain combines TRBV11-1 with TRBJ1-1, with D maybe TRBD1 (5 bases). Germline V lookup: CDR1 SGHAT, CDR2 FQDESV (reference sequence). This CDR3 region has 13 residues. V shed 4 bases and J shed 5 bases, with 11 bases lying between them. The CDR3 DNA is TGTGCCAGCAGCTCGCGGGGGGTAACTGAAGCTTTCTTT. Translating gives CASSSRGVTEAFF.

The chain joins TRBV10-3 to TRBJ1-3; D is perhaps TRBD1 (5 bases). V gave up 6 bases and J gave up 3 bases, with 12 bases separating them. The CDR3 runs to 14 residues. The germline gives CDR1 ENHRY, CDR2 SYGVKD. The CDR3 nucleotides read TGTGCCATCAGGGGAGGGGTTGATGGAAACACCATATATTTT. This sequence encodes CAIRGGVDGNTIYF.

The chain recombines TRBV5-1 with TRBJ2-2, with 7 bases identical to TRBD1. The germline V gene encodes CDR1 SGHRS and CDR2 YFSETQ. The ends lost 1 base at V and 1 base at J; junction bases unmatched: 7. The CDR3 consists of 17 residues. CDR3 nucleotide sequence: TGCGCCAGCAGCTTGATAGGTAGACAGGGGAACACCGGGGAGCTGTTTTTT. Residues: CASSLIGRQGNTGELFF. Full variable domain (remainder filled in from reference TRBV5-1 and TRBJ2-2): KAGVTQTPRYLIKTRGQQVTLSCSPISGHRSVSWYQQTPGQGLQFLFEYFSETQRNKGNFPGRFSGRQFSNSRSEMNVSTLELGDSALYLCASSLIGRQGNTGELFFGEGSRLTVL.

This CDR3 is CASRGFWTGPEQYF. The CDR3 bases are TGTGCCAGCCGAGGGTTTTGGACAGGGCCCGAGCAGTACTTC. The chain links TRBV19 to TRBJ2-7; 8 bases match TRBD1. Trimming took 9 bases from V and 6 from J; bases not matched to a gene: 13. Germline V CDR1 and CDR2: LNHDA, SQIVND (reference sequence). This CDR3 spans 14 amino acids.

This clone was recorded a few times. Germline and junction disagree at one end, which may indicate a read error. The rearrangement joins TRBV6-1 to TRBJ2-1, with 7 bases identical to TRBD2. The germline V gene has CDR1 MNHNS and CDR2 SASEGT. This CDR3 is built from 12 residues. The CDR3 sequence: CASRSEGGFRVF. CDR3 sequence (DNA): TGTGCCAGCAGAAGTGAGGGAGGGTTCCGCGTCTTC.

This clone was observed a few times. The rearrangement joins TRBV7-3 to TRBJ1-6; D remains unclear. Trimming shortened V by 0 bases and J by 3 bases, and 6 bases separated the two germline ends. CDR1 SGHTA and CDR2 FQGTGA come from the germline V gene. The CDR3 has 15 amino acids. The CDR3 here is CASSLTPSYNSPLHF. The CDR3 nucleotides read TGTGCCAGCAGCTTAACGCCCAGCTATAATTCACCCCTCCACTTT. Together with reference TRBV7-3 and TRBJ1-6, the CDR3 gives the full variable domain: GAGVSQTPSNKVTEKGKYVELRCDPISGHTALYWYRQSLGQGPEFLIYFQGTGAADDSGLPNDRFFAVRPEGSVSTLKIQRTERGDSAVYLCASSLTPSYNSPLHFGNGTRLTVT.

The chain couples TRBV7-2 to TRBJ2-2, with 7 bases fitting TRBD1. This CDR3 spans 16 amino acids. The germline V gene has CDR1 SGHTA and CDR2 FQGNSA. J gave up 1 base and V 5 bases, and 7 bases lay outside the gene matches. CDR3 residues: CASSARQGLNTGELFF. The DNA of the CDR3 is TGTGCCAGCAGCGCCCGACAGGGCTTGAACACCGGGGAGCTGTTTTTT.

This chain links TRBV11-2 with TRBJ2-3, with a tentative D call TRBD2 (5 bases). V gave up 5 bases and J gave up 1 base, with 13 bases separating them. Germline V gene sequence: CDR1 SGHAT, CDR2 FQNNGV. This CDR3 has 15 amino acids. CDR3 bases: TGTGCCAGCAGCCCCCTCCGGAGGCGCACAGATACGCAGTATTTT. This sequence encodes CASSPLRRRTDTQYF. Complete variable domain (other parts from reference TRBV11-2 and TRBJ2-3): EAGVAQSPRYKIIEKRQSVAFWCNPISGHATLYWYQQILGQGPKLLIQFQNNGVVDDSQLPKDRFSAERLKGVDSTLKIQPAKLEDSAVYLCASSPLRRRTDTQYFGPGTRLTVL.

This chain joins TRBV18 and TRBJ2-2; the D is unclear. Germline-derived CDR1 and CDR2 are KGHSH and LQKENI. V shed 5 bases and J shed 4 bases, with 5 bases lying between them. The CDR3 sequence is 12 residues long. The CDR3 loop is CASSGSTGELFF. DNA for the CDR3: TGTGCCAGCTCAGGCTCCACCGGGGAGCTGTTTTTT.

V is TRBV5-1 and J is TRBJ1-1; D is possibly TRBD1 (6 bases). This CDR3 has 14 residues. Germline V gene sequence: CDR1 SGHRS, CDR2 YFSETQ. V shed 2 bases and J shed 6 bases, with 14 bases lying between them. The CDR3 DNA sequence: TGCGCCAGCAGCTTAAGGCAAGGGGGAGCTGAAGCTTTCTTT. Translation gives CASSLRQGGAEAFF. The variable domain in full, with the rest retrieved from reference TRBV5-1 and TRBJ1-1, is KAGVTQTPRYLIKTRGQQVTLSCSPISGHRSVSWYQQTPGQGLQFLFEYFSETQRNKGNFPGRFSGRQFSNSRSEMNVSTLELGDSALYLCASSLRQGGAEAFFGQGTRLTVV.